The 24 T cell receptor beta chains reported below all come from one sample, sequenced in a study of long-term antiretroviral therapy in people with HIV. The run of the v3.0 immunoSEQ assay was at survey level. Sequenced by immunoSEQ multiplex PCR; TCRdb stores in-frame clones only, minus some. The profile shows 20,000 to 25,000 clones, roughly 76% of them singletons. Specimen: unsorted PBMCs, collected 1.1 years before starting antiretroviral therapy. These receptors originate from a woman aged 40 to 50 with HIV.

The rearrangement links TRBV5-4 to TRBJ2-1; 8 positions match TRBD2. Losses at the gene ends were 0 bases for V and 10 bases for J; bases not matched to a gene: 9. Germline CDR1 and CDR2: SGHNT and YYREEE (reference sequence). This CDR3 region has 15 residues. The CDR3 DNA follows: TGTGCCAGCAGCTTGGCGGGAGGGGTAATTTGGGAGCAGTTCTTC. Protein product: CASSLAGGVIWEQFF.

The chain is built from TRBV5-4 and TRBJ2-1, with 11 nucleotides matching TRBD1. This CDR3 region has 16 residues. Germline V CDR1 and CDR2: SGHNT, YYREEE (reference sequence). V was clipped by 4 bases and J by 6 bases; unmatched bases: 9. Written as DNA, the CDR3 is TGTGCCAGCAGCGCAGCCCGGGACAGGGGGTCCAATGAGCAGTTCTTC. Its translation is CASSAARDRGSNEQFF.

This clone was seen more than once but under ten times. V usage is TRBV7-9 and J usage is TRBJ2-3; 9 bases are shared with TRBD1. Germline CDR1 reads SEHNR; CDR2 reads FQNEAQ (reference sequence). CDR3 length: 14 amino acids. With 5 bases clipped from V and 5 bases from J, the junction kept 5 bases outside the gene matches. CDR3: CASSLQGARDTQYF. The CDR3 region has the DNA TGTGCCAGCAGCCTACAGGGGGCCCGAGATACGCAGTATTTT.

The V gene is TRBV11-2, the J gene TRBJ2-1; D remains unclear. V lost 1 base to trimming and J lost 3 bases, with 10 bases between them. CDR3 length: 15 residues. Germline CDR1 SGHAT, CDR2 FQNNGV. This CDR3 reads CASSLGPHLYNEQFF. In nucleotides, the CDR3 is TGTGCCAGCAGCTTAGGTCCCCATCTCTACAATGAGCAGTTCTTC.

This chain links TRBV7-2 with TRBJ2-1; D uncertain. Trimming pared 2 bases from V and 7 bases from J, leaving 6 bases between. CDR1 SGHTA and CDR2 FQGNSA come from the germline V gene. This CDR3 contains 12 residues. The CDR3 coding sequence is TGTGCCAGCAGCTTACTGTGGAATGAGCAGTTCTTC. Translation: CASSLLWNEQFF.

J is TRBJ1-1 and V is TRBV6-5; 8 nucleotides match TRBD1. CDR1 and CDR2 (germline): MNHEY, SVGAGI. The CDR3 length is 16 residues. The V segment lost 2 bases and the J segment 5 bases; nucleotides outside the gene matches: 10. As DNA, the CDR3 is TGTGCCAGCAGTTACGGGTCAGGGGGCGCGTTGACTGAAGCTTTCTTT. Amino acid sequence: CASSYGSGGALTEAFF.

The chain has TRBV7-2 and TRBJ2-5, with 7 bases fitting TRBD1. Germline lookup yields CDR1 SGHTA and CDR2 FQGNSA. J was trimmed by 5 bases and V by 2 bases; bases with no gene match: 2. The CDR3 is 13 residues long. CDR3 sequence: CASSLNRGETQYF. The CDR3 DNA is TGTGCCAGCAGCTTAAACAGGGGCGAGACCCAGTACTTC.

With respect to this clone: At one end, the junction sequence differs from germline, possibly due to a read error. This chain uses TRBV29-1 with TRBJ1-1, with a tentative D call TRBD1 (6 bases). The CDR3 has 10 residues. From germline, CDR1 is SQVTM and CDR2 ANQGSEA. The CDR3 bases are TGCAGCGTTGAAGGGCAGATTAGGGGGTTT. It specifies CSVEGQIRGF.

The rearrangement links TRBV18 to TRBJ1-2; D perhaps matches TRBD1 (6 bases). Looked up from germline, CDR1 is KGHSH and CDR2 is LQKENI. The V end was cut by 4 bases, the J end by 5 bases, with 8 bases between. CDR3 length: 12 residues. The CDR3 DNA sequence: TGTGCCAGCTCACAGGACAGTTATGGCTACACCTTC. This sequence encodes CASSQDSYGYTF. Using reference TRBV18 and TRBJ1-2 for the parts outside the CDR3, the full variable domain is NAGVMQNPRHLVRRRGQEARLRCSPMKGHSHVYWYRQLPEEGLKFMVYLQKENIIDESGMPKERFSAEFPKEGPSILRIQQVVRGDSAAYFCASSQDSYGYTFGSGTRLTVV.

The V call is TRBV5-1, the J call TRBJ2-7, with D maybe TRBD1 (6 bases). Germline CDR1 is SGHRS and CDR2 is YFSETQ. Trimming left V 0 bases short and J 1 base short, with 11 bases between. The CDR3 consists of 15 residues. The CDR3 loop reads CASSLAGTQSYEQYF. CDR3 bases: TGCGCCAGCAGCTTGGCCGGGACACAATCCTACGAGCAGTACTTC.

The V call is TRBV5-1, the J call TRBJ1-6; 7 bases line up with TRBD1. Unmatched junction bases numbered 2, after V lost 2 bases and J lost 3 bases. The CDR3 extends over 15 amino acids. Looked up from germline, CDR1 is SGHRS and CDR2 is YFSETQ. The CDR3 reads CASSFTGDYNSPLHF. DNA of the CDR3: TGCGCCAGCAGCTTTACAGGGGACTATAATTCACCCCTCCACTTT.

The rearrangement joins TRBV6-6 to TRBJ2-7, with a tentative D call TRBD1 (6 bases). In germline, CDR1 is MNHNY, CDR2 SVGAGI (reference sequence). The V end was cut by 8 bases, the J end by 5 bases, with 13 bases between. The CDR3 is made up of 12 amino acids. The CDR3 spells CASGDRTDEQYF. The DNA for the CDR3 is TGTGCCAGCGGAGACCGGACAGACGAGCAGTACTTC.

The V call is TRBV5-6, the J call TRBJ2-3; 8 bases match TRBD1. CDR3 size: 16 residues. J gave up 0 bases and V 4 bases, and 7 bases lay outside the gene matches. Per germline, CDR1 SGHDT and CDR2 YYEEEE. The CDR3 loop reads CASSPGTGTSTDTQYF. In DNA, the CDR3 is TGTGCCAGCAGCCCAGGGACAGGTACTAGCACAGATACGCAGTATTTT.

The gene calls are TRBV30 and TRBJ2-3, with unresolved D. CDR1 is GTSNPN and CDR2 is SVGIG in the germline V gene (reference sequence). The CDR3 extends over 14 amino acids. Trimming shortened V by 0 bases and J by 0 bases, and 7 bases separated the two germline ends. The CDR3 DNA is TGTGCCTGGAGTGTTCTAGGGAGCACAGATACGCAGTATTTT. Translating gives CAWSVLGSTDTQYF.

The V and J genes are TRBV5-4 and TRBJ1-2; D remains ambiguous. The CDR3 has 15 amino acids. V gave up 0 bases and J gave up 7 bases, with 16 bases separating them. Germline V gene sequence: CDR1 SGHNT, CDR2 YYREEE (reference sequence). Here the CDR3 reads CASSLGGAQGIGYTF. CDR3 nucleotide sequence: TGTGCCAGCAGCTTGGGTGGAGCTCAAGGCATTGGCTACACCTTC.

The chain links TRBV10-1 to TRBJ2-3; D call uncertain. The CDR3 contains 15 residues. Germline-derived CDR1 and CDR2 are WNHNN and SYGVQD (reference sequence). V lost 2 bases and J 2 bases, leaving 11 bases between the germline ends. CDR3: CASSEGQPHTDTQYF. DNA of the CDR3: TGCGCCAGCAGTGAGGGGCAGCCTCACACAGATACGCAGTATTTT.

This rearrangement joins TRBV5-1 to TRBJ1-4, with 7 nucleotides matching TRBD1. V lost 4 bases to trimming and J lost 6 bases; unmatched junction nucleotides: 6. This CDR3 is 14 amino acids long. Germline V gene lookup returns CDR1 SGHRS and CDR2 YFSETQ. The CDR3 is CASSLRGGHEKLFF. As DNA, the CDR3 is TGCGCCAGCAGCCTCCGAGGGGGCCATGAAAAACTGTTTTTT.

CDR3 nucleotides: TGTGCCAGCCGGCCAGCGAGCTCCTACGAGCAGTACTTC. Amino acids: CASRPASSYEQYF. The rearrangement uses TRBV6-6 and TRBJ2-7; D gene ambiguous. Germline CDR1 MNHNY, CDR2 SVGAGI (reference sequence). The V gene lost 8 bases and the J gene lost 0 bases, with 11 bases spanning the gap. The CDR3 spans 13 residues.

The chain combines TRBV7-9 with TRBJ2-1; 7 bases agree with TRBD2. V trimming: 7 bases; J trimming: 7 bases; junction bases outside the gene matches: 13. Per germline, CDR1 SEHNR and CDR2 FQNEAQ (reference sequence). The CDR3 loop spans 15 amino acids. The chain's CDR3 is CASTPRGGPGNEQFF. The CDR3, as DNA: TGTGCCAGCACCCCCCGGGGAGGGCCGGGAAATGAGCAGTTCTTC.

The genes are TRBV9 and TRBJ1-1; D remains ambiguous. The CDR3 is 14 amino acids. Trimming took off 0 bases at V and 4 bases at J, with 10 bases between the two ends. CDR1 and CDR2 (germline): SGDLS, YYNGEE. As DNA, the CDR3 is TGTGCCAGCAGCGTAGATGGCATACCCACTGAAGCTTTCTTT. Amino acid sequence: CASSVDGIPTEAFF.

CDR3: CASSNTGSWTPLHF. The CDR3 nucleotides are TGTGCCAGCAGCAACACAGGGTCTTGGACACCCCTCCACTTT. The chain uses TRBV7-2 and TRBJ1-6; possibly TRBD1 for D (6 bases). V lost 5 bases, J lost 11 bases, and 16 bases lay in between. CDR1 is SGHTA, CDR2 FQGNSA, per germline. This CDR3 contains 14 residues.

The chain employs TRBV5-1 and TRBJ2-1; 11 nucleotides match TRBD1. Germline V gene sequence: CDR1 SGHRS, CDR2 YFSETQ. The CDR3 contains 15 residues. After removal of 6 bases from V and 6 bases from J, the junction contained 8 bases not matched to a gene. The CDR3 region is CASTQPGQGANEQFF. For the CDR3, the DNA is TGCGCCAGCACCCAACCCGGACAGGGGGCCAATGAGCAGTTCTTC.

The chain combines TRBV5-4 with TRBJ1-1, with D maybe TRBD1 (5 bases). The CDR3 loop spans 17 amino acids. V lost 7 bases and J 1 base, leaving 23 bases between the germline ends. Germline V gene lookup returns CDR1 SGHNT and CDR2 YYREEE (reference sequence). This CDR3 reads CASPPLDKTGTNTEAFF. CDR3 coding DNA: TGTGCCAGCCCCCCGCTTGATAAGACGGGGACGAACACTGAAGCTTTCTTT.

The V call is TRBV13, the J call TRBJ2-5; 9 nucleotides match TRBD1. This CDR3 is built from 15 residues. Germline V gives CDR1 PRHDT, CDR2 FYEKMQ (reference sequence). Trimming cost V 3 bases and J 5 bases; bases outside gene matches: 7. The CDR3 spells CASSFTGTGSETQYF. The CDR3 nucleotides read TGTGCCAGCAGCTTCACCGGGACAGGGTCGGAGACCCAGTACTTC. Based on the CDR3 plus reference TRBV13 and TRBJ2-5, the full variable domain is AAGVIQSPRHLIKEKRETATLKCYPIPRHDTVYWYQQGPGQDPQFLISFYEKMQSDKGSIPDRFSAQQFSDYHSELNMSSLELGDSALYFCASSFTGTGSETQYFGPGTRLLVL.